This is a list of T cell receptor beta chains from one sample in a study of blood T cell repertoires in COVID-19. Assay used: immunoSEQ multiplex PCR; TCRdb lists only in-frame clones, some missing. The sample shows more than 90,000 clones, approximately 88% of them seen only once. The source material was peripheral blood. These receptors were obtained from an older woman with COVID-19, enrolled during active disease. The CDR3 runs from the conserved cysteine through the conserved F or W. A D gene is named only where the DNA matches it firmly. Expanded clones are given a class, and other clones once, few, many or no size at all.

clone_size d_call j_call v_call cdr3_aa cdr3_nt
- - TRBJ2-7 TRBV28 CASSRDIYEQYF TGTGCCAGCAGTAGGGACATCTACGAGCAGTACTTC
- TRBD1 TRBJ2-7 TRBV19 CASRNDRDGSYEQYF TGTGCCAGTAGAAACGACAGGGACGGGTCCTACGAGCAGTACTTC
- TRBD1 TRBJ2-3 TRBV19 CASSPLGQGVTDTQYF TGTGCCAGTAGTCCCCTGGGACAGGGGGTGACAGATACGCAGTATTTT
- - TRBJ2-7 TRBV6-6 CASSLDINSYEQYF TGTGCCAGCAGTTTAGACATAAACTCCTACGAGCAGTACTTC
once TRBD1 TRBJ1-2 TRBV4-1 CASSQATGGYGYTF TGCGCCAGCAGCCAAGCGACAGGGGGCTATGGCTACACCTTC
- - TRBJ1-2 TRBV5-5 CASSNTEWYGYTF TGTGCCAGCAGCAATACAGAGTGGTATGGCTACACCTTC
- - TRBJ2-2 TRBV6-1 CASSGPGWGPTGELFF TGTGCCAGCAGTGGCCCTGGGTGGGGCCCAACCGGGGAGCTGTTTTTT
- TRBD1 TRBJ1-6 TRBV27 CASSQGQGIWNSPLHF TGTGCCAGCAGCCAGGGACAGGGTATTTGGAATTCACCCCTCCACTTT
- - TRBJ1-5 TRBV10-1 CASSANSGGPQHF TGCGCCAGCAGTGCCAACTCCGGGGGGCCCCAGCATTTT
- TRBD1 TRBJ2-7 TRBV7-9 CASSSTGTGNSYEQYF TGTGCCAGCAGCTCTACCGGGACAGGGAACTCCTACGAGCAGTACTTC
- TRBD1 TRBJ2-3 TRBV27 CASSPTGADTQYF TGTGCCAGCAGTCCTACAGGGGCAGATACGCAGTATTTT
- - TRBJ1-1 TRBV4-2 CASSQGNWGENTEAFF TGTGCCAGCAGCCAAGGCAATTGGGGCGAGAACACTGAAGCTTTCTTT
- - TRBJ1-2 TRBV6-7 CASSYSQGRNGYTF TGTGCCAGCAGTTACTCACAGGGACGGAATGGCTACACCTTC
- TRBD2 TRBJ2-7 TRBV5-1 CASSLGLAGTYEQYF TGCGCCAGCAGCTTGGGACTAGCGGGGACCTACGAGCAGTACTTC
- - TRBJ1-1 TRBV12-5 CASGPSPVNTEAFF TGTGCTAGTGGCCCGAGTCCGGTGAACACTGAAGCTTTCTTT
- - TRBJ1-1 TRBV6-2/TRBV6-3 CASSHGGTLNTEAFF TGTGCCAGCAGCCACGGCGGGACTTTGAACACTGAAGCTTTCTTT
- - TRBJ2-6 TRBV7-8 CASSLTVSGANVLTF TGTGCCAGCAGCCTGACAGTTTCTGGGGCCAACGTCCTGACTTTC
once - TRBJ1-4 TRBV5-1 CASSPRNPNEKLFF TGCGCCAGCAGCCCTAGGAATCCTAATGAAAAACTGTTTTTT
- - TRBJ2-3 TRBV18 CASSPVAGISTDTQYF TGTGCCAGCTCACCCGTCGCCGGGATTAGCACAGATACGCAGTATTTT
- - TRBJ2-7 TRBV5-5 CASSPGTLEQYF TGTGCCAGCAGCCCGGGTACTCTGGAGCAGTACTTC
- - TRBJ2-7 TRBV7-2 CASSSRDNYEQYF TGTGCCAGCAGCAGCCGGGACAACTACGAGCAGTACTTC
- - TRBJ2-3 TRBV7-2 CASSLSTDTQYF TGTGCCAGCAGCCTCAGCACAGATACGCAGTATTTT